This T cell receptor beta chain appears in the sequencing data of a study of blood T cells in healthy people across ages. Concerning this clonotype: What it binds is unknown.

Germline-derived CDR1 and CDR2 are SGHTA and FQGNSA. The CDR3 consists of 13 residues. V lost 2 bases, J lost 2 bases, and 6 bases lay in between. Broader study findings: Diversity figures derived from one million T cells were judged to underestimate the true value.

A second PCR, run for 7 to 11 cycles, used a sample-barcoded 5' primer plus a J-beta primer mix. A template-switch adaptor containing 12 random nucleotides labeled each cDNA molecule. TCRdb passed the 5' RACE reads through MiXCR, listing each CDR3 protein once. This sample has approximately 800,000 distinct CDR3 sequences, with less than 60% found just once. This sequence joins TRBV7-2 and TRBJ2-5, with D unclear. The sample comprised blood. This TCR derives from a man older than 75 in good health. The CDR3 sequence is CASSLTWQETQYF. For the CDR3, the DNA is TGTGCCAGCAGCTTAACATGGCAAGAGACCCAGTACTTC.